The 28 T cell receptor beta chains presented below share a single source sample, sequenced in a study of identical twins. In TCRdb, the 5' RACE reads were re-called with MiXCR into one record per CDR3 protein. The sample lists roughly 1,500,000 distinct CDR3 sequences; less than 40% were seen once. Material for sequencing was cord blood. These receptor sequences come from a newborn girl in good health.

There are a few counts of this clonotype. The chain joins TRBV7-2 to TRBJ1-1, with D hard to call. Germline CDR1 is SGHTA and CDR2 is FQGNSA. Trimming took off 1 base at V and 5 bases at J, with 14 bases between the two ends. The CDR3 length is 15 residues. The CDR3 DNA is TGTGCCAGCAGCTTAGGGTCTATGGTTAGGACTGAAGCTTTCTTT. Its translation is CASSLGSMVRTEAFF. Based on the CDR3 plus reference TRBV7-2 and TRBJ1-1, the full variable domain is GAGVSQSPSNKVTEKGKDVELRCDPISGHTALYWYRQSLGQGLEFLIYFQGNSAPDKSGLPSDRFSAERTGGSVSTLTIQRTQQEDSAVYLCASSLGSMVRTEAFFGQGTRLTVV.

This chain links TRBV6-2 or TRBV6-3 with TRBJ1-2; D gene uncertain. Germline V gene lookup returns CDR1 MNHEY and CDR2 SVGEGT. The length of the CDR3 is 14 residues. The V end was cut by 2 bases, the J end by 7 bases, with 14 bases between. The CDR3 loop reads CASSYNGRGRGYTF. CDR3 DNA sequence: TGTGCCAGCAGTTACAATGGGCGCGGTCGTGGCTACACCTTC.

This clonotype has more than one count but fewer than ten. This rearrangement joins TRBV7-2 to TRBJ1-4; the match to TRBD1 covers 10 bases. Unmatched junction bases numbered 3, after V lost 3 bases and J lost 8 bases. Germline CDR1 is SGHTA and CDR2 is FQGNSA. The CDR3 sequence is 14 residues long. DNA for the CDR3: TGTGCCAGCAGCTTGGACAGGGGGTACGAAAAACTGTTTTTT. Translated: CASSLDRGYEKLFF. The complete variable domain, with remaining parts taken from reference TRBV7-2 and TRBJ1-4, reads GAGVSQSPSNKVTEKGKDVELRCDPISGHTALYWYRQSLGQGLEFLIYFQGNSAPDKSGLPSDRFSAERTGGSVSTLTIQRTQQEDSAVYLCASSLDRGYEKLFFGSGTQLSVL.

The gene calls are TRBV28 and TRBJ1-1; D is perhaps TRBD1 (5 bases). Germline lookup yields CDR1 MDHEN and CDR2 SYDVKM. The CDR3 covers 13 residues. V was cut by 7 bases and J by 0 bases, with 9 bases left in between. CDR3 nucleotides: TGTGCCAGCATACAGGTTTTGAACACTGAAGCTTTCTTT. It is translated as CASIQVLNTEAFF.

The chain employs TRBV25-1 and TRBJ1-2; D possibly corresponds to TRBD1 (5 bases). CDR1 is MGHDK and CDR2 is SYGVNS in the germline V gene. This CDR3 has 15 residues. V was clipped by 2 bases and J by 0 bases, with 10 bases between them. The CDR3 loop reads CASSEMQGANYGYTF. The CDR3 DNA follows: TGTGCCAGCAGTGAAATGCAGGGAGCTAACTATGGCTACACCTTC.

Note on this clonotype: One end of the junction is discordant with germline, which a read error may explain. The chain carries TRBV12-5 and TRBJ2-1, with 12 bases matching TRBD2. The CDR3 has 17 residues. Germline assignment: CDR1 LGHNT and CDR2 FRNRAP. The CDR3 DNA sequence: TGTGCTAGTGGGAACTACCTAGCGGGGGGGCCGAGGAATGGGCAGTTCTTC. As protein: CASGNYLAGGPRNGQFF. The variable domain in full, with the rest retrieved from reference TRBV12-5 and TRBJ2-1, is DARVTQTPRHKVTEMGQEVTMRCQPILGHNTVFWYRQTMMQGLELLAYFRNRAPLDDSGMPKDRFSAEMPDATLATLKIQPSEPRDSAVYFCASGNYLAGGPRNGQFFGPGTRLTVL.

The chain employs TRBV25-1 and TRBJ2-3, with a tentative D call TRBD1 (5 bases). Trimming pared 7 bases from V and 1 base from J, leaving 9 bases between. The CDR3 is made up of 13 amino acids. CDR1 and CDR2 from the germline V gene are MGHDK and SYGVNS. The CDR3 protein is CASTPTGTDTQYF. Written as DNA, the CDR3 is TGTGCCAGCACGCCGACAGGCACAGATACGCAGTATTTT.

The CDR3 DNA reads TGTGCCAGCAGTTTATGGAGGGGAGGGGCAACTAATGAAAAACTGTTTTTT. This sequence encodes CASSLWRGGATNEKLFF. V gene TRBV28 combines with J gene TRBJ1-4; possibly TRBD1 for D (5 bases). The CDR3 totals 17 residues. Per germline, CDR1 MDHEN and CDR2 SYDVKM. Deletions cut 0 bases from V and 0 bases from J, with 11 bases between. The full variable domain, with the rest looked up from reference TRBV28 and TRBJ1-4, is DVKVTQSSRYLVKRTGEKVFLECVQDMDHENMFWYRQDPGLGLRLIYFSYDVKMKEKGDIPEGYSVSREKKERFSLILESASTNQTSMYLCASSLWRGGATNEKLFFGSGTQLSVL.

Of note for this clonotype: A much larger clone lies a single base off, so this may be a read error. This chain links TRBV6-2 or TRBV6-3 with TRBJ2-6; no clear D. Germline V gene sequence: CDR1 MNHEY, CDR2 SVGEGT. The CDR3 is 17 amino acids. CDR3 sequence reads: CASSYSGQSSRANVLTF. In DNA form, the CDR3 reads TGTGCCAGCAGTTACTCCGGGCAGTCCTCTAGGGCCAACGTCCTGACTTTC.

V and J are TRBV11-1 and TRBJ2-3; 13 bases are shared with TRBD2. The V segment lost 5 bases and the J segment 8 bases; nucleotides outside the gene matches: 10. The CDR3 loop spans 16 amino acids. Germline loops: CDR1 SGHAT, CDR2 FQDESV (reference sequence). The CDR3 spells CASSPGLAGPYGTQYF. DNA for the CDR3: TGTGCCAGCAGCCCGGGACTAGCGGGACCCTACGGTACGCAGTATTTT.

This chain connects TRBV5-1 to TRBJ2-2; D is unclear. From germline, CDR1 is SGHRS and CDR2 YFSETQ. Trimming pared 5 bases from V and 1 base from J, leaving 9 bases between. This CDR3 has 14 residues. Here the CDR3 DNA reads TGCGCCAGCAGTAAGGACGGGAACACCGGGGAGCTGTTTTTT. Translated: CASSKDGNTGELFF. Filled out from reference TRBV5-1 and TRBJ2-2, the complete variable domain reads KAGVTQTPRYLIKTRGQQVTLSCSPISGHRSVSWYQQTPGQGLQFLFEYFSETQRNKGNFPGRFSGRQFSNSRSEMNVSTLELGDSALYLCASSKDGNTGELFFGEGSRLTVL.

The chain has TRBV28 and TRBJ1-5; D unresolved. Between the trimmed V and J ends, which lost 6 bases and 0 bases, there was a span of 15 bases. This CDR3 region has 16 residues. Germline V gives CDR1 MDHEN, CDR2 SYDVKM. CDR3 amino acids: CASRDPYRGSNQPQHF. In DNA form, the CDR3 reads TGTGCCAGCAGAGACCCTTACCGAGGTAGCAATCAGCCCCAGCATTTT.

The CDR3 nucleotides read TGTGCCAGCAGCTTAGAGGTTGGGACAGGGACCGGGGAGCTGTTTTTT. Amino acids: CASSLEVGTGTGELFF. J is TRBJ2-2 and V is TRBV7-8, with 9 nucleotides matching TRBD1. The germline CDR1 and CDR2 sequences are SGHVS and FQNEAQ. This CDR3 is built from 16 residues. The ends lost 1 base at V and 5 bases at J; junction bases unmatched: 5.

This clonotype was picked up one time. CDR3 amino acids: CASSHRLAGDSNEQFF. Here the CDR3 DNA reads TGTGCCAGCAGCCACAGGCTAGCGGGGGATTCCAATGAGCAGTTCTTC. This chain connects TRBV3-1 to TRBJ2-1, with TRBD2 identical over 10 bases. Trimming took 3 bases from V and 6 from J; bases not matched to a gene: 8. The CDR3 has 16 residues. In germline, CDR1 is LGHDT, CDR2 YNNKEL (reference sequence).

This clonotype was seen a few times. The CDR3 DNA reads as TGTGCCAGCAGCAAAGTGTACCTTAGCACAGATACGCAGTATTTT. Its protein is CASSKVYLSTDTQYF. V gene TRBV21-1 combines with J gene TRBJ2-3. TRBV21-1 is shown as a pseudogene. CDR3 size: 15 residues.

The chain recombines TRBV12-3 or TRBV12-4 with TRBJ2-3, with TRBD2 matching over 11 bases. The CDR3 has 18 residues. Losses at the gene ends were 4 bases for V and 0 bases for J; bases not matched to a gene: 9. CDR3 loop: CASSYPLTSGASTDTQYF. The DNA for the CDR3 is TGTGCCAGCAGTTACCCATTGACTAGCGGGGCTAGCACAGATACGCAGTATTTT.

There are many counts of this clonotype. The chain has TRBV6-5 and TRBJ2-7, with a weak D call TRBD1 (6 bases). With 10 bases removed from V and 3 bases from J, the gap between germline ends came to 13 bases. Germline assignment: CDR1 MNHEY and CDR2 SVGAGI. This CDR3 region has 12 residues. The CDR3 nucleotides are TGTGCCACCAGGACAGCTTACTACGAGCAGTACTTC. Translation: CATRTAYYEQYF.

This rearrangement joins TRBV10-2 to TRBJ1-1, with D maybe TRBD1 (5 bases). CDR3 length equals 13 residues. Trimming left V 7 bases short and J 0 bases short, with 9 bases between. Germline-derived CDR1 and CDR2 are WSHSY and SAAADI. CDR3 in DNA: TGCGCCAGCAAGGGGCAGGTGAACACTGAAGCTTTCTTT. The encoded protein is CASKGQVNTEAFF.

V usage is TRBV9 and J usage is TRBJ2-7; tentative D call: TRBD2 (5 bases). This CDR3 is built from 13 residues. The V gene lost 4 bases and the J gene lost 7 bases, with 15 bases spanning the gap. Germline CDR1 and CDR2: SGDLS and YYNGEE. The CDR3: CASSPTRYNEQYF. CDR3 DNA: TGTGCCAGCAGCCCTACTAGATACAATGAGCAGTACTTC.

This clonotype was recorded a few times. The junction does not match germline at one end; this may be a read error. The chain employs TRBV12-5 and TRBJ1-1; D is ambiguous. Germline V lookup: CDR1 LGHNT, CDR2 FRNRAP. This CDR3 is 13 amino acids long. CDR3 coding DNA: TGCGGCCCCTGGGAGGGAACGAACACTGAAGCTTTCTTT. This codes for CGPWEGTNTEAFF.

This clonotype was recorded a few times. The J gene is TRBJ1-2, the V gene TRBV4-2; D is perhaps TRBD1 (5 bases). The V end lost 0 bases, the J end lost 0 bases, and 17 bases lay between the germline ends. The CDR3 consists of 18 residues. Germline CDR1 is LGHNA and CDR2 is YNFKEQ. In nucleotides, the CDR3 is TGTGCCAGCAGCCAAGATTGGGGTGTTGCAGGGACTAACTATGGCTACACCTTC. This codes for CASSQDWGVAGTNYGYTF.

This clonotype was detected only a few times. V gene TRBV12-3 or TRBV12-4 combines with J gene TRBJ1-2, with unresolved D. CDR3 size: 13 residues. Trimming took off 6 bases at V and 4 bases at J, with 12 bases between the two ends. This chain's CDR3 is CASSIRRLYGYTF. CDR3 nucleotide sequence: TGTGCCAGCAGCATCAGGAGACTCTATGGCTACACCTTC.

The J gene is TRBJ2-7, the V gene TRBV7-8; D may be TRBD2 (6 bases). Trimming stripped 3 bases from V and 0 bases from J, with 18 bases between. CDR1 is SGHVS, CDR2 FQNEAQ, per germline. The CDR3 sequence is 17 residues long. This chain's CDR3 is CASSFSTINSGSYEQYF. The CDR3 DNA reads TGTGCCAGCAGCTTCTCAACCATTAATAGCGGCTCCTACGAGCAGTACTTC.

This clonotype showed up just a few times. CDR3 sequence: CATRRDSYEQYF. The CDR3 DNA reads as TGTGCCACTAGGAGAGACAGCTACGAGCAGTACTTC. V usage is TRBV7-2 and J usage is TRBJ2-7; a weak D match, TRBD1 (5 bases). CDR1 and CDR2 (germline): SGHTA, FQGNSA. The ends were cut back, 10 bases at V and 3 bases at J, with 13 bases in the middle. The CDR3 contains 12 residues.

The genes are TRBV6-1 and TRBJ2-3, with a tentative D call TRBD2 (5 bases). CDR1 and CDR2 from the germline V gene are MNHNS and SASEGT. Trimming took 3 bases from V and 4 from J, leaving 11 bases between them. This CDR3 comprises 14 residues. The CDR3: CASSDIAFADTQYF. CDR3 DNA: TGTGCCAGCAGTGACATAGCGTTCGCAGATACGCAGTATTTT.

A word on this clonotype: This may arise from a read error, as a much more abundant clone is one base away. V is TRBV29-1 and J is TRBJ2-5, with a possible D match to TRBD2 (5 bases). Trimming stripped 1 base from V and 1 base from J, with 13 bases between. CDR1 SQVTM and CDR2 ANQGSEA come from the germline V gene. The CDR3 runs 15 residues. The CDR3 bases are TGCAGCGTTGAAGGGACTGCGACCATCCAAGAGACCCAGTACTTC. Encoded protein: CSVEGTATIQETQYF. Using reference TRBV29-1 and TRBJ2-5 for the parts outside the CDR3, the full variable domain is SAVISQKPSRDICQRGTSLTIQCQVDSQVTMMFWYRQQPGQSLTLIATANQGSEATYESGFVIDKFPISRPNLTFSTLTVSNMSPEDSSIYLCSVEGTATIQETQYFGPGTRLLVL.

The chain uses TRBV11-2 and TRBJ2-7, with D possibly being TRBD1 (5 bases). This CDR3 contains 13 residues. The V gene lost 2 bases and the J gene lost 7 bases, with 12 bases spanning the gap. From germline, CDR1 is SGHAT and CDR2 FQNNGV. In nucleotides, the CDR3 is TGTGCCAGCAGCTTATGGGGCTACAATGAGCAGTACTTC. The encoded protein is CASSLWGYNEQYF.

This clonotype was seen a handful of times. The chain combines TRBV7-2 with TRBJ1-1; the D is unclear. Germline V gene lookup returns CDR1 SGHTA and CDR2 FQGNSA. The CDR3 length is 14 residues. Trimming removed 2 bases from V and 4 bases from J, with 11 bases in between. The CDR3 nucleotides are TGTGCCAGCAGCTTATATAGTCTTGGCACTGAAGCTTTCTTT. It codes for CASSLYSLGTEAFF.